The 8 T cell receptor beta chains below come from one sample, sequenced in a study of T cell responses to AZD1222 COVID-19 vaccine (dated by TCRdb to the early 2020s). The protocol used for the library was the immunoSEQ multiplex PCR assay. Held by TCRdb, this immuneACCESS table contains in-frame sequences only and omits some clones. Under half of the omission traces to an unresolved V gene where checked; the cause of the rest is unknown. In all, the sample holds over 150,000 clones, and less than 90% of those were seen once. Roughly 2.9% of the sample comes from the top ten. The intended sense of this specimen's time point label: baseline before first vaccination. The sequencing here drew on peripheral blood, taken on day 0 of AZD1222 vaccination. The source of these receptors is an adult in good health.

The chain couples TRBV5-1 to TRBJ2-6; D could derive from TRBD1 or TRBD2 (5 bases each). The germline V and J ends were trimmed by 2 bases and 2 bases, with 8 bases remaining between them. The germline CDR1 and CDR2 sequences are SGHRS and YFSETQ. This CDR3 spans 15 amino acids. CDR3 sequence reads: CASSFGGAGANVLTF. DNA of the CDR3: TGCGCCAGCAGCTTTGGGGGTGCTGGGGCCAACGTCCTGACTTTC.

V is TRBV9 and J is TRBJ1-2, with 9 bases fitting TRBD1. There are 15 residues in the CDR3. J gave up 3 bases and V 0 bases, and 3 bases lay outside the gene matches. Per the germline V gene, CDR1 is SGDLS and CDR2 is YYNGEE. The CDR3 loop is CASSVGDRAHYGYTF. The CDR3 DNA reads TGTGCCAGCAGCGTAGGGGACAGGGCCCACTATGGCTACACCTTC.

The rearrangement links TRBV28 to TRBJ1-6, with 7 bases that match TRBD1. The V gene's germline CDR1 is MDHEN and CDR2 SYDVKM. Unmatched junction bases numbered 14, after V lost 7 bases and J lost 8 bases. The CDR3 consists of 16 residues. CDR3 coding DNA: TGTGCCAGCATCAGGACTGGCGGACAGGTTTATTCACCCCTCCACTTT. It is translated as CASIRTGGQVYSPLHF. Variable domain in full (rest from reference TRBV28 and TRBJ1-6): DVKVTQSSRYLVKRTGEKVFLECVQDMDHENMFWYRQDPGLGLRLIYFSYDVKMKEKGDIPEGYSVSREKKERFSLILESASTNQTSMYLCASIRTGGQVYSPLHFGNGTRLTVT.

V gene TRBV4-1 combines with J gene TRBJ2-7; the match to TRBD1 covers 9 bases. Germline V gene sequence: CDR1 MGHRA, CDR2 YSYEKL. The CDR3 extends over 14 amino acids. V lost 4 bases and J lost 2; bases outside the gene matches: 3. The CDR3 DNA sequence: TGCGCCAGCAGCCGAGGGACAGGGACCTACGAGCAGTACTTC. It translates to CASSRGTGTYEQYF.

Only one count was recorded for this clone. The rearrangement uses TRBV9 and TRBJ1-3, with a tentative D call TRBD1 (5 bases). Germline CDR1 and CDR2: SGDLS and YYNGEE. V lost 3 bases and J lost 4, with 11 bases in between. The CDR3 totals 14 residues. CDR3 DNA sequence: TGTGCCAGCAGCGCGGGAGGGGAAGGAAACACCATATATTTT. Its translation: CASSAGGEGNTIYF.

This clone was seen a few times. V usage is TRBV7-9 and J usage is TRBJ1-1; D gene uncertain. With 5 bases removed from V and 7 bases from J, the gap between germline ends came to 14 bases. The CDR3 covers 13 residues. Germline CDR1 reads SEHNR; CDR2 reads FQNEAQ (reference sequence). CDR3 residues: CASSPTSRIEAFF. Here the CDR3 DNA reads TGTGCCAGCAGCCCAACGAGCCGGATTGAAGCTTTCTTT.

This CDR3 is CASSLGQGGETQYF. The CDR3, as DNA: TGCGCCAGCAGCTTGGGGCAGGGTGGGGAGACCCAGTACTTC. The chain carries TRBV5-1 and TRBJ2-5, with D perhaps TRBD1 (5 bases). Germline assignment: CDR1 SGHRS and CDR2 YFSETQ. Trimming pared 0 bases from V and 5 bases from J, leaving 11 bases between. The CDR3 is made up of 14 amino acids.

The CDR3 coding sequence is TGCGCCAGCAGCCAAGGGGTCGACAGGCCGACTGTGGCCCTCCACTTT. Residues: CASSQGVDRPTVALHF. V and J are TRBV4-3 and TRBJ1-6, with D possibly matching TRBD1 (6 bases). The CDR3 length is 16 residues. Germline values: CDR1 LGHNA, CDR2 YSLEER. V lost 1 base and J lost 14, with 21 bases in between.